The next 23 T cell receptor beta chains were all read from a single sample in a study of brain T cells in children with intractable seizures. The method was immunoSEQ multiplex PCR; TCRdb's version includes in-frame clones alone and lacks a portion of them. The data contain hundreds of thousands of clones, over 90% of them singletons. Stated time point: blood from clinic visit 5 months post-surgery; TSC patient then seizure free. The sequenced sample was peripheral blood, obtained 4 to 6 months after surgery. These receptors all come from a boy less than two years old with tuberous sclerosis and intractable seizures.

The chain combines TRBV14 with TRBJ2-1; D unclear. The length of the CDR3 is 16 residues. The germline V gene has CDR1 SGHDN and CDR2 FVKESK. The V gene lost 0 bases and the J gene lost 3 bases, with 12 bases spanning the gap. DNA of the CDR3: TGTGCCAGCAGCCAAGATATTTATTACAGCTACAATGAGCAGTTCTTC. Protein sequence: CASSQDIYYSYNEQFF.

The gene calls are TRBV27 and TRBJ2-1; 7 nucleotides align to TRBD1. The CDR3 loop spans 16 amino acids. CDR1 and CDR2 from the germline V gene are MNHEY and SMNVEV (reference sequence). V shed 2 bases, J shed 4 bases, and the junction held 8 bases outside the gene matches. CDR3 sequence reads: CASSLGYGTVYNEQFF. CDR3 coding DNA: TGTGCCAGCAGTTTAGGGTACGGGACAGTTTACAATGAGCAGTTCTTC.

The CDR3 is CASSSYRKQGEGSYNEQFF. CDR3 in DNA: TGTGCCAGCAGCTCCTACCGCAAACAGGGGGAAGGGTCCTACAATGAGCAGTTCTTC. The rearrangement uses TRBV7-9 and TRBJ2-1; 8 nucleotides line up with TRBD1. This CDR3 region has 19 residues. With 4 bases clipped from V and 1 base from J, the junction kept 15 bases outside the gene matches. CDR1 SEHNR and CDR2 FQNEAQ come from the germline V gene (reference sequence).

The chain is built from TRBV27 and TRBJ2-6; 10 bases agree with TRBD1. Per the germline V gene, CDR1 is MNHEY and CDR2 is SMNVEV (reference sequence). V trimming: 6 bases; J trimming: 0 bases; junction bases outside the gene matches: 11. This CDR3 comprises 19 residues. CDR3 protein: CASRRLTGTGASGANVLTF. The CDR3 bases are TGTGCCAGCAGAAGACTGACCGGGACAGGGGCCTCTGGGGCCAACGTCCTGACTTTC.

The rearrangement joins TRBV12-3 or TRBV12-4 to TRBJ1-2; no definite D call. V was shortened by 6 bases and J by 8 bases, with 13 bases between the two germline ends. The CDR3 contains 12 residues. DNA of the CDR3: TGTGCCAGCAGCTTCCCGACCAGCGGCTACACCTTC. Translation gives CASSFPTSGYTF.

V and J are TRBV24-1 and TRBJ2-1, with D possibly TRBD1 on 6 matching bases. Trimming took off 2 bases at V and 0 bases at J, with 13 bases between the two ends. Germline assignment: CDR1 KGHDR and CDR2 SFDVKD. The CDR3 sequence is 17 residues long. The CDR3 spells CATSDSLQGTSYNEQFF. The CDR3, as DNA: TGTGCCACCAGTGATTCCCTACAGGGCACCTCCTACAATGAGCAGTTCTTC.

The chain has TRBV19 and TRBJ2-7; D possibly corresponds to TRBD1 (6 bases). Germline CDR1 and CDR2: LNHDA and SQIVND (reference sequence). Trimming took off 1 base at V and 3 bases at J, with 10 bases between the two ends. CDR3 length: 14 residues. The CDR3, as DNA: TGTGCCAGTAGTATAGCGGGACAACTCTACGAGCAGTACTTC. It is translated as CASSIAGQLYEQYF.

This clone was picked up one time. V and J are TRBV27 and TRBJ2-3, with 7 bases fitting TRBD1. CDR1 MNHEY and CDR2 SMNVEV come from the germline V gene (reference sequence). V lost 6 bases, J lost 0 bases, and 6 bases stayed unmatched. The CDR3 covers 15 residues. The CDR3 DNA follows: TGTGCCAGCAGATCCGGACAGGCGAGCACAGATACGCAGTATTTT. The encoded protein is CASRSGQASTDTQYF.

CDR3 bases: TGTGCCAGCAGCTTTCATAGATCGGGCGGCTACACCTTC. Protein sequence: CASSFHRSGGYTF. The chain couples TRBV5-8 to TRBJ1-2; no firm D call. CDR3 length equals 13 residues. With 2 bases removed from V and 8 bases from J, the gap between germline ends came to 13 bases. Germline V lookup: CDR1 SGHTS, CDR2 YDEGEE.

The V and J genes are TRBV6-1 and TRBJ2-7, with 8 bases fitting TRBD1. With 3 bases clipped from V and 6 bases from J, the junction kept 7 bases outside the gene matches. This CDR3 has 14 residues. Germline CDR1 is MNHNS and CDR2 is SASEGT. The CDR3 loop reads CASSEFITGGEQYF. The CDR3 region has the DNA TGTGCCAGCAGTGAGTTCATTACAGGGGGCGAGCAGTACTTC.

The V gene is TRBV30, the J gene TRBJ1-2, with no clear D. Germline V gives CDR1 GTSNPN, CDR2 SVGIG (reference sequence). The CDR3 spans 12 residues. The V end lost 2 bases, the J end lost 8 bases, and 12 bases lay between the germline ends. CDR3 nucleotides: TGTGCCTGGAGTAGCCCCTCGGAGGGCTACACCTTC. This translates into CAWSSPSEGYTF.

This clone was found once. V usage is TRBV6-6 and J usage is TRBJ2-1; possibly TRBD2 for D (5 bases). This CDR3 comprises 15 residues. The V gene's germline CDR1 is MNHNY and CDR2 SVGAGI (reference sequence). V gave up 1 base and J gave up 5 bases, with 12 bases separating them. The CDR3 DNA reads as TGTGCCAGCAGTTACTTGACCAGCGGAAACAATGAGCAGTTCTTC. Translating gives CASSYLTSGNNEQFF.

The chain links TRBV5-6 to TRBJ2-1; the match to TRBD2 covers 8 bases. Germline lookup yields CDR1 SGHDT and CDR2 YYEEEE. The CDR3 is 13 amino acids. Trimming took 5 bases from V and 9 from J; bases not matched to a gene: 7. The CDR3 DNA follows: TGTGCCAGCAGGGGACTAGTGGGCGGTGAGCAGTTCTTC. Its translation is CASRGLVGGEQFF.

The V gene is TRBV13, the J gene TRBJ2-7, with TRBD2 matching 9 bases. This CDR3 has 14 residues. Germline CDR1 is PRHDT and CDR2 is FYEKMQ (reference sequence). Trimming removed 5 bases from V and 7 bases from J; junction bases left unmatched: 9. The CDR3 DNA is TGTGCCAGCAGCCTCGCGGGGGGGGTGGTAGAGCAGTACTTC. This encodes CASSLAGGVVEQYF.

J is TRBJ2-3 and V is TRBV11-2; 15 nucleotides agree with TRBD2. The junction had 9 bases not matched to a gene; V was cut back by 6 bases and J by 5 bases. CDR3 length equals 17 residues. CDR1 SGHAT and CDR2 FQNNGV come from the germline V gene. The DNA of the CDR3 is TGTGCCAGCAGTCAACCGGGACTAGCGGGAGGACGAGATACGCAGTATTTT. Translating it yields CASSQPGLAGGRDTQYF.

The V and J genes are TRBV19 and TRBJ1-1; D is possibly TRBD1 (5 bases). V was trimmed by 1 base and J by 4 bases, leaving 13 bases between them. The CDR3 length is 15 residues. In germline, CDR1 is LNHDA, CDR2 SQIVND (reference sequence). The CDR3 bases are TGTGCCAGTAGTATAGGCGGACACGGCGGCACTGAAGCTTTCTTT. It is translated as CASSIGGHGGTEAFF.

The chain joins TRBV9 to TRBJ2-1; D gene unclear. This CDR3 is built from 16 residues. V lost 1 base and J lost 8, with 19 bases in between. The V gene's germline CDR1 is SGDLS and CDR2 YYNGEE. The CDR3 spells CASSVNFEVFNYEQFF. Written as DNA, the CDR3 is TGTGCCAGCAGCGTAAATTTTGAGGTATTTAACTATGAGCAGTTCTTC.

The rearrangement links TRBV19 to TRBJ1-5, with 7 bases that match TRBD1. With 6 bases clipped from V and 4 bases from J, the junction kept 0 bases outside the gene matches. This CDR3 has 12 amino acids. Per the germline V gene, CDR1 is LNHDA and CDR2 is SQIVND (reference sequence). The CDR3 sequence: CASRQGNQPQHF. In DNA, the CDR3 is TGTGCCAGTAGACAGGGGAATCAGCCCCAGCATTTT.

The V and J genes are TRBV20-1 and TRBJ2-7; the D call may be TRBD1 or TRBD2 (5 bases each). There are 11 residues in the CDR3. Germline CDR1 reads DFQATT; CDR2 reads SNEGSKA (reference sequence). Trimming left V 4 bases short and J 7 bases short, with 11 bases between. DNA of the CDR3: TGCAGTGCTAAGGGATGGGGGGAGCAGTACTTC. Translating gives CSAKGWGEQYF.

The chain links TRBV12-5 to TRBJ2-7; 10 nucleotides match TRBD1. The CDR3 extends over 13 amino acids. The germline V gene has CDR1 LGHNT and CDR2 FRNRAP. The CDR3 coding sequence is TGTGGGCTGACAGGGGGCTCCTACTCCGAGCAGTACTTC. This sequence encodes CGLTGGSYSEQYF.

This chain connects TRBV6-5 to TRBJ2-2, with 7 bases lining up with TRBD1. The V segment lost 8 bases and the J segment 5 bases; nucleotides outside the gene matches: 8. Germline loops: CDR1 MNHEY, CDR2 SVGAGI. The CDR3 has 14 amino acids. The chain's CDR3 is CASRQGPRTGELFF. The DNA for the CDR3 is TGTGCCAGCCGACAGGGCCCGAGGACCGGGGAGCTGTTTTTT.

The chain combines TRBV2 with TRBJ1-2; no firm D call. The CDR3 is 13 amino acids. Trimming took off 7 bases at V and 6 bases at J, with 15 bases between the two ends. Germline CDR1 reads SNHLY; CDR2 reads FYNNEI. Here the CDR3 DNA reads TGTGCCAGCATGAAACTGTTTACCGATGGCTACACCTTC. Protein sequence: CASMKLFTDGYTF.

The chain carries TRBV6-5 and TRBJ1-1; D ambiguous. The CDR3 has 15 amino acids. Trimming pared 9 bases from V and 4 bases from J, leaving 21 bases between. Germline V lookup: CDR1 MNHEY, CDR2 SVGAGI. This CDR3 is CASTAGEWEGTEAFF. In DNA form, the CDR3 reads TGTGCCAGTACAGCCGGGGAGTGGGAGGGCACTGAAGCTTTCTTT.